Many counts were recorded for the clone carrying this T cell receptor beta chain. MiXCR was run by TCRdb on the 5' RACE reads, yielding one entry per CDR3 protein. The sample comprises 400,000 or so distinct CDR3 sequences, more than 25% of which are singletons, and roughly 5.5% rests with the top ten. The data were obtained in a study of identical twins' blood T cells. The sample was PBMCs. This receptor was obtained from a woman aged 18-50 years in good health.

CDR3 sequence: CSASDDSSNTEAFF. CDR3 sequence (DNA): TGCAGTGCTAGTGATGACAGCTCAAACACTGAAGCTTTCTTT. This chain connects TRBV20-1 to TRBJ1-1; D perhaps matches TRBD1 (5 bases). V was clipped by 3 bases and J by 2 bases, with 13 bases between them. The germline V gene has CDR1 DFQATT and CDR2 SNEGSKA (reference sequence). The CDR3 totals 14 residues.